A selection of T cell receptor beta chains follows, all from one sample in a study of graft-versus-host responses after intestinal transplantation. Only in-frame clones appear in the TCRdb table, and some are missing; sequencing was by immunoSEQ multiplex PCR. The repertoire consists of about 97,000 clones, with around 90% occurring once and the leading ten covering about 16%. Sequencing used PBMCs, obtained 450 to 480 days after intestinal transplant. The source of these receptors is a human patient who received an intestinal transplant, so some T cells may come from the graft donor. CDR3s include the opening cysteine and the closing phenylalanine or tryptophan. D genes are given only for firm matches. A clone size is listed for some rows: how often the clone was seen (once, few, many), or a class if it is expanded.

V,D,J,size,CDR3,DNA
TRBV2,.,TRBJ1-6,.,CASCTDTLYNSPLHF,TGTGCCAGCTGCACGGACACACTATATAATTCACCCCTCCACTTT
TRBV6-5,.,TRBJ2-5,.,CASSYSSGAGETQYF,TGTGCCAGCAGTTACTCGTCGGGGGCCGGGGAGACCCAGTACTTC
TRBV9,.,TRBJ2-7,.,CASSVADGPYERYF,TGTGCCAGCAGCGTAGCTGATGGACCCTACGAGCGGTACTTC
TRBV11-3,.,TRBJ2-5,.,CASSSDSGTQYF,TGTGCCAGCAGCTCCGACTCAGGGACCCAGTACTTC
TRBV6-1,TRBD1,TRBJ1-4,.,CASSEPGTGDEKLFF,TGTGCCAGCAGTGAACCTGGGACAGGAGATGAAAAACTGTTTTTT
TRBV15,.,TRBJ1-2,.,CATSRDRAAPFGYTF,TGTGCCACCAGCAGAGATCGCGCAGCCCCATTCGGCTACACCTTC
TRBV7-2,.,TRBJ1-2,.,CASSLFLRSPNGYTF,TGTGCCAGCAGCTTATTTCTACGGTCTCCAAATGGCTACACCTTC
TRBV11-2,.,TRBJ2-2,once,CASSSSGPRRTGELFF,TGTGCCAGCAGCTCTTCCGGGCCCCGGAGGACCGGGGAGCTGTTTTTT
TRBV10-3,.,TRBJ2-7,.,CAISVAGQTYEQYF,TGTGCCATCAGTGTGGCAGGACAAACCTACGAGCAGTACTTC
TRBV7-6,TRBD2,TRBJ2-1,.,CASRPIRTSGENEQFF,TGTGCCAGCAGACCCATCAGGACTAGCGGTGAAAATGAGCAGTTCTTC
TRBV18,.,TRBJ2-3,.,CASSPGFTDTQYF,TGTGCCAGCTCACCAGGGTTCACAGATACGCAGTATTTT
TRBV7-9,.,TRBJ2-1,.,CASSYARDEQFF,TGTGCCAGCAGCTACGCGCGGGATGAGCAGTTCTTC
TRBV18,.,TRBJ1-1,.,CASSPLSGAGTEAFF,TGTGCCAGCTCACCATTGTCCGGAGCCGGCACTGAAGCTTTCTTT
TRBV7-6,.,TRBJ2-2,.,CASSLGNTGELFF,TGTGCCAGCAGTTTGGGGAACACCGGGGAGCTGTTTTTT